The 13 T cell receptor beta chains in this list originate from one sample, sequenced in a study of Graves' ophthalmopathy and Graves' hyperthyroidism. The sequenced template was RNA, covering the TCR beta CDR3 region. HTBI primers were used in a first-round RT-PCR, which preceded a second-round multiplex PCR. Using its own MiXCR run on the multiplex PCR reads, TCRdb lists one record per CDR3 protein. The sample shows about 39,000 distinct CDR3 sequences, 50% of them seen only once. Sequencing input: peripheral blood. These TCRs come from an adult woman with stable Graves' hyperthyroidism.

As DNA, the CDR3 is TGCAGTGCTAGACTAGCGGGAGTGAACTACGAGCAGTACTTC. Translation gives CSARLAGVNYEQYF. V gene TRBV20-1 combines with J gene TRBJ2-7, with 10 bases matching TRBD2. Trimming cost V 2 bases and J 3 bases; bases outside gene matches: 4. Germline loops: CDR1 DFQATT, CDR2 SNEGSKA (reference sequence). CDR3 length: 14 amino acids.

CDR3 residues: CASSRGGAGANSPLHF. The CDR3 coding sequence is TGTGCCAGCAGCCGGGGGGGCGCTGGGGCCAATTCACCCCTCCACTTT. V gene TRBV13 combines with J gene TRBJ1-6; D is perhaps TRBD1 (6 bases). V was cut by 5 bases and J by 7 bases, with 18 bases left in between. Germline CDR1 PRHDT, CDR2 FYEKMQ (reference sequence). The CDR3 runs 16 residues. Full variable domain (outside the CDR3, taken from reference TRBV13 and TRBJ1-6): AAGVIQSPRHLIKEKRETATLKCYPIPRHDTVYWYQQGPGQDPQFLISFYEKMQSDKGSIPDRFSAQQFSDYHSELNMSSLELGDSALYFCASSRGGAGANSPLHFGNGTRLTVT.

The chain joins TRBV19 to TRBJ1-3; no reliable D call. CDR3 length: 13 amino acids. V lost 9 bases and J 4 bases, leaving 13 bases between the germline ends. Germline assignment: CDR1 LNHDA and CDR2 SQIVND (reference sequence). CDR3 amino acids: CASGRDYGNTIYF. The CDR3 region has the DNA TGTGCCAGCGGACGTGACTACGGAAACACCATATATTTT.

In its sample, this clonotype was seen many times. The chain's CDR3 is CASKDSSYGYTF. The CDR3 DNA reads TGCGCCAGCAAGGACAGTTCCTATGGCTACACCTTC. The V gene is TRBV10-2, the J gene TRBJ1-2, with TRBD1 as a possible D gene (6 bases). Per the germline V gene, CDR1 is WSHSY and CDR2 is SAAADI. V gave up 7 bases and J gave up 4 bases, with 10 bases separating them. The CDR3 has 12 amino acids.

This clonotype is termed medium-sized. The chain carries TRBV25-1 and TRBJ1-2; TRBD1 matches 7 bases. The V segment lost 3 bases and the J segment 8 bases; nucleotides outside the gene matches: 9. Germline CDR1 and CDR2: MGHDK and SYGVNS. The CDR3 has 14 residues. The CDR3 region has the DNA TGTGCCAGCAGTGATCCCGACAGGGCTCAAGGCTACACCTTC. Translated: CASSDPDRAQGYTF.

This clonotype rates as medium-sized. The chain joins TRBV25-1 to TRBJ1-6; the match to TRBD1 covers 8 bases. Germline CDR1 MGHDK, CDR2 SYGVNS. V lost 7 bases and J lost 8; bases outside the gene matches: 4. The CDR3 length is 13 residues. CDR3 sequence reads: CASNTGGHSPLHF. CDR3 in DNA: TGTGCCAGCAATACAGGGGGACATTCACCCCTCCACTTT.

This clonotype has at least ten counts. The chain uses TRBV4-2 and TRBJ2-7; 16 nucleotides match TRBD2. Trimming removed 3 bases from V and 5 bases from J; junction bases left unmatched: 4. CDR1 and CDR2 (germline): LGHNA, YNFKEQ. The CDR3 is made up of 16 amino acids. As DNA, the CDR3 is TGTGCCAGCAGCCATGGGACTAGCGGGAGGGCCCACGAGCAGTACTTC. Translated, it gives CASSHGTSGRAHEQYF.

The DNA for the CDR3 is TGTGCCAGCAGCTTAGCGTCTAGCGGGAGGACAGAGACCCAGTACTTC. It codes for CASSLASSGRTETQYF. This rearrangement joins TRBV7-9 to TRBJ2-5; 11 bases fit TRBD2. Germline CDR1 and CDR2: SEHNR and FQNEAQ (reference sequence). Trimming removed 0 bases from V and 4 bases from J; junction bases left unmatched: 4. The CDR3 is 16 residues long.

Concerning this clonotype: One end of the junction varies from germline; a read error may be responsible. J is TRBJ2-2 and V is TRBV2, with a tentative D call TRBD2 (5 bases). Germline CDR1 and CDR2: SNHLY and FYNNEI. This CDR3 region has 14 residues. The CDR3 DNA is TGTGCCAGTAAAGGAGGCGGAAACACCGGGGAGCTGTTTTTC. Translated: CASKGGGNTGELFF. Based on the CDR3 plus reference TRBV2 and TRBJ2-2, the full variable domain is EPEVTQTPSHQVTQMGQEVILRCVPISNHLYFYWYRQILGQKVEFLVSFYNNEISEKSEIFDDQFSVERPDGSNFTLKIRSTKLEDSAMYFCASKGGGNTGELFFGEGSRLTVL.

V and J are TRBV7-9 and TRBJ2-5; perhaps TRBD1 as D (6 bases). Per the germline V gene, CDR1 is SEHNR and CDR2 is FQNEAQ (reference sequence). Trimming took off 2 bases at V and 4 bases at J, with 11 bases between the two ends. CDR3 length: 14 residues. CDR3 protein: CASSLSTGSETQYF. In DNA form, the CDR3 reads TGTGCCAGCAGCTTAAGCACAGGGTCAGAGACCCAGTACTTC.

This clonotype has just a few counts. The chain combines TRBV7-3 with TRBJ2-5, with D maybe TRBD2 (6 bases). Germline V gene data show CDR1 as SGHTA and CDR2 as FQGTGA. V was clipped by 1 base and J by 5 bases, with 11 bases between them. The CDR3 consists of 14 residues. Here the CDR3 reads CASSLSTGAETQYF. In DNA form, the CDR3 reads TGTGCCAGCAGCTTAAGTACGGGAGCGGAGACCCAGTACTTC.

The chain links TRBV10-3 to TRBJ2-5; TRBD1 is a possible D gene (6 bases). CDR1 ENHRY and CDR2 SYGVKD come from the germline V gene. V was cut by 11 bases and J by 9 bases, with 25 bases left in between. The CDR3 has 14 residues. This CDR3 is CAVSGGQGNQPQYF. For the CDR3, the DNA is TGTGCCGTGAGTGGGGGCCAGGGCAATCAGCCCCAGTACTTC.

This clonotype was seen ten or more times. The V call is TRBV6-5, the J call TRBJ1-2; a possible D gene is TRBD1 (5 bases). The CDR3 is made up of 15 amino acids. With 0 bases removed from V and 4 bases from J, the gap between germline ends came to 12 bases. From germline, CDR1 is MNHEY and CDR2 SVGAGI. CDR3 bases: TGTGCCAGCAGTTACTCAGGGACCGGAACCTATGGCTACACCTTC. It encodes CASSYSGTGTYGYTF.